This TCR beta chain was sequenced in a study of cytomegalovirus exposure and HLA in healthy donors. Some clones are missing from TCRdb's copy, which holds only in-frame ones; the method was immunoSEQ multiplex PCR. The sample has more than 110,000 clones, roughly 88% seen once; the top ten hold just under 8%. Notes on the study in general: The majority of TCR sequences were rare, yet some public TCRs appeared in many donors. As was reported, the classifier diagnosed cytomegalovirus status with high specificity and sensitivity. 150 or so TCR beta chains were listed as cytomegalovirus-associated.

This clone was counted only a few times. Its antigen is still unknown. CDR3 length: 17 residues. Germline CDR1 is MNHNS and CDR2 is SASEGT. V was trimmed by 2 bases and J by 0 bases, leaving 14 bases between them. Source material: PBMCs. This chain connects TRBV6-1 to TRBJ1-3; a weak D match, TRBD1 (5 bases). The TCR comes from a woman under 30 in good health and CMV-seropositive. CDR3 loop: CASSENSGHYSGNTIYF. The CDR3 coding sequence is TGTGCCAGCAGTGAAAATTCCGGACACTACTCTGGAAACACCATATATTTT.